Listed below are T cell receptor beta chains from one sample, sequenced in a study of T cell responses to AZD1222 COVID-19 vaccine. Only in-frame clones appear in the TCRdb table, and some are missing; sequencing was by immunoSEQ multiplex PCR. The sample consists of around 150,000 clones, around 84% of them appearing once. Sequenced material: peripheral blood, taken on day 0 of AZD1222 vaccination. These receptors all come from an adult in good health. The CDR3 runs from the conserved cysteine through the conserved F or W. Each record gives: V gene, CDR3 protein.

v_call: TRBV7-2
cdr3_aa: CASSKTGTSGNTIYF

v_call: TRBV5-1
cdr3_aa: CASSLGGQAGHLNYGYTF

v_call: TRBV5-4
cdr3_aa: CASSSGQSKDYEQYF

v_call: TRBV7-2
cdr3_aa: CASSLVGRGPETQYF

v_call: TRBV19
cdr3_aa: CASSIERTSLSGNTIYF

v_call: TRBV28
cdr3_aa: CASSPYKEQFF

v_call: TRBV4-1
cdr3_aa: CASSPWGAGLAGPGDTGELFF

v_call: TRBV5-1
cdr3_aa: CASSLGRANSPLHF

v_call: TRBV6-5
cdr3_aa: CAQGVVYEQYF

v_call: TRBV29-1
cdr3_aa: CSVEQGANEKLFF

v_call: TRBV5-3
cdr3_aa: CARSSRGSQGNYGYTF

v_call: TRBV6-1
cdr3_aa: CASSELARNEQFF

v_call: TRBV3-1/TRBV3-2
cdr3_aa: CASSHGQHYEQYF